This TCR beta chain originates from a study of blood T cell repertoires in COVID-19. In the study's own analysis: Amplification from reference gene primers served as the basis for estimated nucleated cell counts. The protocol was immunoSEQ multiplex PCR, while the TCRdb copy is restricted to in-frame clones and leaves out a portion. V and J calls and clone size are those listed in that table; D and trimming were worked out from the DNA. The sample shows 200,000 to 300,000 clones, approximately 88% of them seen only once. A remark on this clone: Different DNA sequences within this sample yield the same CDR3.

V shed 6 bases, J shed 1 base, and the junction held 6 bases outside the gene matches. This CDR3 has 15 amino acids. Germline V gives CDR1 SNHLY, CDR2 FYNNEI. The rearrangement uses TRBV2 and TRBJ1-5, with 7 bases matching TRBD1. Sequencing was carried out using peripheral blood. The origin of this receptor is a woman in her 30s with COVID-19, enrolled during active disease. CDR3 loop: CASRRQGGSNQPQHF. CDR3 coding DNA: TGTGCCAGCAGACGACAGGGCGGCAGCAATCAGCCCCAGCATTTT.